This TCR beta chain emerged from a study of response to subunit inactivated influenza vaccine. Study-level findings and limits: The authors put forward the suggestion that each seasonal influenza vaccination may bring in only a limited number of new T cells.

The CDR3 is made up of 13 amino acids. In germline, CDR1 is DFQATT, CDR2 SNEGSKA (reference sequence). Trimming pared 6 bases from V and 3 bases from J, leaving 15 bases between. A single record per CDR3 protein comes from TCRdb applying MiXCR to the RT-PCR reads. The sample has about 480,000 distinct CDR3 sequences; 25% are singletons. On this clonotype: Its antigen remains unknown.

The sequencing here drew on CD4+ T cells sorted from PBMCs, taken more than 4 days after vaccination. The chain carries TRBV20-1 and TRBJ2-7; D ambiguous. This receptor was taken from a middle-aged man who received an inactivated influenza vaccine. CDR3 region: CSAKSLPRYEQYF. In DNA form, the CDR3 reads TGCAGTGCGAAGAGTTTACCTCGCTACGAGCAGTACTTC.